These 11 T cell receptor beta chains were sequenced from one sample in a study of blood T cells in healthy people across ages. Alongside a J-beta primer mix, a sample-barcoded 5' primer served in a second PCR lasting roughly 7 to 11 cycles. One entry per CDR3 protein results from TCRdb running MiXCR on the 5' RACE reads. The data contain some 1.4 million distinct CDR3 sequences, approximately 42% of them singletons. Input material: blood. The source of these receptors is a woman under 30 in good health.

The rearrangement uses TRBV20-1 and TRBJ2-4; D is perhaps TRBD2 (6 bases). The J call is in doubt because the DNA end fits TRBJ2-5 better. CDR3 length equals 11 residues. Germline CDR1 is DFQATT and CDR2 is SNEGSKA (reference sequence). CDR3 region: CRGDFSETQYF. The DNA of the CDR3 is TGCAGAGGGGACTTCAGCGAGACCCAGTACTTC.

The chain uses TRBV4-1 and TRBJ2-7, with D perhaps matching TRBD1 or TRBD2 (5 bases each). The CDR3 has 14 amino acids. Germline assignment: CDR1 MGHRA and CDR2 YSYEKL. Between the trimmed V and J ends, which lost 4 bases and 3 bases, there was a span of 13 bases. The CDR3: CASSRDATVYEQYF. The CDR3 DNA sequence: TGCGCCAGCAGCCGGGACGCCACGGTCTACGAGCAGTACTTC.

The gene calls are TRBV20-1 and TRBJ2-4; 11 bases align to TRBD2. The CDR3 sequence is 17 residues long. With 6 bases clipped from V and 2 bases from J, the junction kept 12 bases outside the gene matches. Germline CDR1 DFQATT, CDR2 SNEGSKA (reference sequence). In DNA form, the CDR3 reads TGCAGTGCAAGCACGCCCGGGACTAGCGGAACCAAAAACATTCAGTACTTC. This translates into CSASTPGTSGTKNIQYF.

The chain carries TRBV7-9 and TRBJ2-1, with 16 bases lining up with TRBD2. J lost 10 bases, V lost 4 bases, and 7 bases had no gene match. CDR3 length equals 16 residues. In germline, CDR1 is SEHNR, CDR2 FQNEAQ (reference sequence). Here the CDR3 reads CASSSGTSGREGEQFF. The CDR3 bases are TGTGCCAGCAGCTCAGGGACTAGCGGGAGGGAAGGAGAGCAGTTCTTC.

This clonotype was recorded once. The chain carries TRBV6-2 or TRBV6-3 and TRBJ2-4; no definite D call. The DNA end lines up better with TRBJ2-7; the J call may be wrong. CDR3 length equals 15 residues. Germline V lookup: CDR1 MNHEY, CDR2 SVGEGT. The CDR3 protein is CASGQRVQFPYEQYF. CDR3 DNA sequence: TGTGCCAGCGGCCAACGGGTCCAGTTCCCCTACGAGCAGTACTTC.

This rearrangement joins TRBV20-1 to TRBJ2-5; 8 positions agree with TRBD1. Trimming removed 6 bases from V and 2 bases from J; junction bases left unmatched: 2. The CDR3 totals 12 residues. Germline CDR1 reads DFQATT; CDR2 reads SNEGSKA (reference sequence). In DNA form, the CDR3 reads TGCAGTGCCGGGGACAGGCAAGAGACCCAGTACTTC. Its translation: CSAGDRQETQYF.

This clonotype occurred a few times. The chain uses TRBV2 and TRBJ1-3; D not resolved. V lost 6 bases and J lost 7, with 13 bases in between. Per germline, CDR1 SNHLY and CDR2 FYNNEI. The CDR3 is made up of 13 amino acids. CDR3: CASRKMSSNTIYF. For the CDR3, the DNA is TGTGCCAGCAGGAAAATGTCGTCGAACACCATATATTTT.

The V call is TRBV4-1, the J call TRBJ1-6; D is perhaps TRBD1 (5 bases). The CDR3 covers 15 residues. Trimming removed 0 bases from V and 15 bases from J, with 18 bases in between. Germline CDR1 is MGHRA and CDR2 is YSYEKL. The CDR3 reads CASSQESGGDRDLHF. The CDR3 DNA follows: TGCGCCAGCAGCCAAGAATCGGGTGGTGACAGAGACCTCCACTTT.

This chain uses TRBV13 with TRBJ1-2, with 7 nucleotides matching TRBD1. Germline CDR1 reads PRHDT; CDR2 reads FYEKMQ (reference sequence). V lost 4 bases to trimming and J lost 1 base; unmatched junction nucleotides: 6. The CDR3 sequence is 15 residues long. The CDR3 is CASSSLTGINYGYTF. The CDR3 DNA reads as TGTGCCAGCAGCTCGCTGACAGGGATTAACTATGGCTACACCTTC. Supplemented by reference TRBV13 and TRBJ1-2, the full variable domain reads AAGVIQSPRHLIKEKRETATLKCYPIPRHDTVYWYQQGPGQDPQFLISFYEKMQSDKGSIPDRFSAQQFSDYHSELNMSSLELGDSALYFCASSSLTGINYGYTFGSGTRLTVV.

This clonotype was recorded a few times. The chain couples TRBV20-1 to TRBJ2-7; no definite D call. Germline assignment: CDR1 DFQATT and CDR2 SNEGSKA (reference sequence). The CDR3 totals 12 residues. V lost 1 base and J 2 bases, leaving 6 bases between the germline ends. The CDR3 nucleotides read TGCAGTGCTAGAGTCCCGCCCTACGAGCAGTACTTC. This translates into CSARVPPYEQYF.

The table lists this clonotype with a count of one. V is TRBV7-6 and J is TRBJ1-5, with D unclear. There are 14 residues in the CDR3. CDR1 is SGHVS, CDR2 FNYEAQ, per germline. Trimming removed 1 base from V and 7 bases from J, with 11 bases in between. The CDR3 reads CASSLDAIGQPQHF. The CDR3 DNA reads as TGTGCCAGCAGCTTAGATGCGATTGGGCAGCCCCAGCATTTT.